The rows below give T cell receptor beta chains drawn from one sample of a study of cytomegalovirus exposure and HLA in healthy donors. Measured with immunoSEQ multiplex PCR; TCRdb has only the in-frame clones, and not every one. This table holds around 150,000 clones, around 88% found once. The sample was PBMCs. The receptor source for this set is a woman under 30 in good health and CMV-seropositive. Each CDR3 is given with its conserved first and last residue. The order of the fields is V gene, CDR3 protein.

TRBV11-2 CASTLTGARNTIYF
TRBV2 CASRAGSYEQYF
TRBV4-1 CASSLAGSGANVLTF
TRBV27 CASKPGQGLATNEKLFF
TRBV4-1 CASTVGWTSGSPLHF
TRBV6-1 CASSRDWETQYF
TRBV10-3 CAISPADSRANYGYTF
TRBV9 CASSVQGARETQYF
TRBV13 CASSPQSRSKEAFF
TRBV5-4 CASSSALSGGALETQYF
TRBV6-1 CAGDRGLSTDTQYF
TRBV6-5 CASRDSGRGSTEQYF
TRBV2 CASSELPSGQETQYF
TRBV7-2 CASSSGGPLHF
TRBV19 CATPDDRGGGEQYF
TRBV30 CAWRAGSGGSQPQHF
TRBV6-1 CASSTGGFADTQYF
TRBV4-1 CASSQEVPRGGNQPQHF
TRBV19 CASSIAQSGGQGQYF
TRBV6-1 CASSWDRVTFTGAFF
TRBV28 CASSFIATNEKLFF
TRBV4-1 CASSQGQGPYNEQFF
TRBV10-1 CASSAAGVTQYF
TRBV18 CASSPNGQGWSNYGYTF
TRBV15 CATNRGSTDTQYF
TRBV9 CASSGLMAATYNEQFF
TRBV6-5 CASSYSSTFDEQFF
TRBV19 CASSINRSWGIQYF
TRBV18 CASSPRTGSSGNTIYF
TRBV9 CASSIGHPNEQFF
TRBV28 CASSLEGGVTEAFF
TRBV5-1 CASSSGTGQPEAFF
TRBV7-9 CASITGHLGKISTDTQYF
TRBV5-8 CASSLRGQANEAFF
TRBV19 CASSGAGDLANYGYTF
TRBV7-3 CASSLTIPTQGEQFF
TRBV7-9 CATTRGGTDNEQFF
TRBV6-1 CASSLQGYEQYF
TRBV9 CASGQVDEQFF
TRBV19 CASSIGMNTEAFF
TRBV29-1 CSVEKLAILGGQGRDTQYF
TRBV28 CASSLPPMGGNEKLFF
TRBV29-1 CSARLILGAGYYGYTF
TRBV4-1 CASSQDRRGPNQPQHF
TRBV4-2 CASSQEVSSSNQPQHF
TRBV29-1 CSVYTSGNNEQFF
TRBV5-4 CASSTDMNTEAFF
TRBV19 CASSPGQGIGIQYF
TRBV27 CAASRGSSSYNEQFF
TRBV27 CASSPNRGGRYEQYF
TRBV30 CACLRPLTGRYEQYF
TRBV6-5 CASSSGGVTYEQYF
TRBV2 CASSGLPGGGNYGYTF
TRBV28 CASIRAGVETNEKLFF
TRBV15 CATSSDPLAGGTEAFF